The 23 T cell receptor beta chains in this list originate from one sample, sequenced in a study of T-cell memory formation after mild COVID-19. TCRdb reanalysed the 5' RACE reads using MiXCR and keeps one entry per CDR3 protein. The table lists a few hundred thousand distinct CDR3 sequences, 25% of them singletons. Material: PBMCs or a T cell subset sorted from them (not recorded which). The origin of the receptors is an adult woman who had mild COVID-19 (a few samples of this study predate the infection). Cell type and time point are not known.

This clonotype was counted a few times. CDR3 residues: CASSHRTRATDTQYF. CDR3 nucleotides: TGTGCCAGCTCTCACCGGACGAGGGCCACAGATACGCAGTATTTT. This rearrangement joins TRBV18 to TRBJ2-3; D may be TRBD2 (5 bases). This CDR3 region has 15 residues. With 6 bases removed from V and 2 bases from J, the gap between germline ends came to 15 bases. The V gene's germline CDR1 is KGHSH and CDR2 LQKENI.

V usage is TRBV5-1 and J usage is TRBJ2-7; D gene unclear. Germline lookup yields CDR1 SGHRS and CDR2 YFSETQ. The V and J ends lost 3 bases and 3 bases respectively, with 10 bases between them. This CDR3 is 13 amino acids long. The CDR3 loop is CASSYRPNYEQYF. CDR3 DNA: TGCGCCAGCAGCTACAGACCGAACTACGAGCAGTACTTC.

There are a few counts of this clonotype. The chain uses TRBV9 and TRBJ2-3; D remains unclear. The CDR3 extends over 14 amino acids. Trimming removed 4 bases from V and 2 bases from J, with 11 bases in between. Germline lookup yields CDR1 SGDLS and CDR2 YYNGEE. The CDR3 coding sequence is TGTGCCAGCAGCCCCTACGTACTCACAGATACGCAGTATTTT. This encodes CASSPYVLTDTQYF. Full variable domain (outside the CDR3, taken from reference TRBV9 and TRBJ2-3): DSGVTQTPKHLITATGQRVTLRCSPRSGDLSVYWYQQSLDQGLQFLIQYYNGEERAKGNILERFSAQQFPDLHSELNLSSLELGDSALYFCASSPYVLTDTQYFGPGTRLTVL.

V is TRBV4-1 and J is TRBJ1-1; no reliable D call. V lost 4 bases, J lost 5 bases, and 14 bases lay in between. Germline CDR1 MGHRA, CDR2 YSYEKL. CDR3 length equals 14 residues. The CDR3 spells CASSRPGTATEAFF. CDR3 DNA sequence: TGCGCCAGCAGCCGACCGGGAACGGCTACTGAAGCTTTCTTT.

The chain carries TRBV7-3 and TRBJ2-2; 12 nucleotides match TRBD2. This CDR3 is 17 amino acids long. Per the germline V gene, CDR1 is SGHTA and CDR2 is FQGTGA. With 3 bases clipped from V and 4 bases from J, the junction kept 6 bases outside the gene matches. The CDR3 is CASSFQGGLAGTGELFF. DNA for the CDR3: TGTGCCAGCAGCTTCCAAGGGGGACTAGCGGGCACCGGGGAGCTGTTTTTT.

V is TRBV4-1 and J is TRBJ2-3, with 9 bases identical to TRBD2. J was trimmed by 5 bases and V by 1 base; bases with no gene match: 7. Germline V CDR1 and CDR2: MGHRA, YSYEKL. The CDR3 runs 16 residues. The CDR3 DNA reads as TGCGCCAGCAGCCAAGTCCTAGCGGGGTCGGGAGATACGCAGTATTTT. Protein product: CASSQVLAGSGDTQYF.

The chain joins TRBV12-3 or TRBV12-4 to TRBJ2-3; 13 bases line up with TRBD2. CDR3 length: 15 amino acids. V gave up 10 bases and J gave up 5 bases; unmatched junction bases: 9. DNA for the CDR3: TGTGCCATCGGTACTAGCGGGGGGGCCGGAGATACGCAGTATTTT. Its protein product is CAIGTSGGAGDTQYF.

This clonotype was seen only a few times. The chain employs TRBV7-2 and TRBJ2-5; 7 nucleotides line up with TRBD2. Germline-derived CDR1 and CDR2 are SGHTA and FQGNSA. This CDR3 region has 15 residues. J was trimmed by 6 bases and V by 5 bases; bases with no gene match: 12. The CDR3 protein is CASSPFGGVEKTQYF. The DNA of the CDR3 is TGTGCCAGCAGCCCATTTGGGGGGGTAGAGAAGACCCAGTACTTC. The complete variable domain, with remaining parts taken from reference TRBV7-2 and TRBJ2-5, reads GAGVSQSPSNKVTEKGKDVELRCDPISGHTALYWYRQSLGQGLEFLIYFQGNSAPDKSGLPSDRFSAERTGGSVSTLTIQRTQQEDSAVYLCASSPFGGVEKTQYFGPGTRLLVL.

This clonotype was counted ten times or more. The chain recombines TRBV12-3 or TRBV12-4 with TRBJ1-6, with TRBD1 as a possible D gene (5 bases). CDR3 length: 15 amino acids. V was trimmed by 6 bases and J by 5 bases, leaving 14 bases between them. The CDR3 here is CASSSGGNNNSPLHF. Here the CDR3 DNA reads TGTGCCAGCAGCTCCGGGGGGAACAATAATTCACCCCTCCACTTT.

This clonotype was seen a few times. V gene TRBV10-3 combines with J gene TRBJ2-7; 9 bases fit TRBD1. The CDR3 extends over 15 amino acids. Germline lookup yields CDR1 ENHRY and CDR2 SYGVKD. Germline trimming cut 3 bases from V and 6 bases from J; bases unmatched to any gene: 9. The CDR3 nucleotides are TGTGCCATCAGTGATGTCGGGACAGGGAGGGGCGAGCAGTACTTC. It translates to CAISDVGTGRGEQYF.

The chain carries TRBV29-1 and TRBJ1-3, with no clear D. Trimming shortened V by 4 bases and J by 0 bases, and 7 bases separated the two germline ends. CDR1 and CDR2 (germline): SQVTM, ANQGSEA. The CDR3 runs 13 residues. This chain's CDR3 is CSVGSSSGNTIYF. CDR3 DNA: TGCAGCGTTGGGTCCAGCTCTGGAAACACCATATATTTT.

Turning to this clonotype: The conserved closing phenylalanine or tryptophan is absent in this CDR3, likely reflecting a read error. The CDR3 DNA reads TGCGCCAGCAGCTTAGGGGGGTTGAACACTGAAGCTTTCTAT. Translated: CASSLGGLNTEAFY. This chain connects TRBV5-1 to TRBJ1-1; D is possibly TRBD1 (6 bases). Germline V gene sequence: CDR1 SGHRS, CDR2 YFSETQ. The CDR3 covers 14 residues. Trimming cost V 2 bases and J 0 bases, with 8 bases left between them.

In nucleotides, the CDR3 is TGCGCCAGCGGCGAAGAACAATACAATGAGCAGTTCTTC. It specifies CASGEEQYNEQFF. V and J are TRBV5-1 and TRBJ2-1; D remains unclear. Trimming shortened V by 7 bases and J by 4 bases, and 12 bases separated the two germline ends. This CDR3 is 13 amino acids long. From germline, CDR1 is SGHRS and CDR2 YFSETQ.

This chain joins TRBV12-3 or TRBV12-4 and TRBJ1-2; 9 bases fit TRBD1. The length of the CDR3 is 14 residues. V was pared by 5 bases and J by 2 bases, with 3 bases of the junction left unmatched. CDR3 loop: CASSKTGGNYGYTF. In DNA, the CDR3 is TGTGCCAGCAGTAAGACAGGGGGGAACTATGGCTACACCTTC.

V and J are TRBV7-3 and TRBJ1-1, with D possibly TRBD1 on 6 matching bases. V was shortened by 3 bases and J by 1 base, with 12 bases between the two germline ends. This CDR3 spans 15 amino acids. The germline V gene has CDR1 SGHTA and CDR2 FQGTGA. As DNA, the CDR3 is TGTGCCAGCAGCTTGGGGGGGCGCGGGAACACTGAAGCTTTCTTT. This sequence encodes CASSLGGRGNTEAFF.

The CDR3 bases are TGTGCCAGCAGCTTGTCTAGCGGGGGGACCTACGAGCAGTACTTC. Its translation: CASSLSSGGTYEQYF. The rearrangement joins TRBV7-2 to TRBJ2-7; TRBD2 agrees at 11 bases. This CDR3 is built from 15 residues. Unmatched junction bases numbered 3, after V lost 3 bases and J lost 2 bases. The germline V gene encodes CDR1 SGHTA and CDR2 FQGNSA.

This clonotype was seen more than once but under ten times. The CDR3 here is CASSSWGLADNNEQFF. The CDR3 region has the DNA TGTGCCAGCAGTTCTTGGGGACTAGCGGACAACAATGAGCAGTTCTTC. This chain connects TRBV12-3 or TRBV12-4 to TRBJ2-1; 11 bases are a match to TRBD2. V shed 4 bases and J 5 bases; nucleotides not matched to a gene: 7. The CDR3 sequence is 16 residues long.

The rearrangement uses TRBV25-1 and TRBJ1-1; perhaps TRBD1 as D (5 bases). The V end lost 9 bases, the J end lost 8 bases, and 16 bases lay between the germline ends. This CDR3 has 12 amino acids. Per the germline V gene, CDR1 is MGHDK and CDR2 is SYGVNS. CDR3: CASSPPGQEAFF. CDR3 bases: TGTGCCAGTTCCCCCCCGGGGCAGGAAGCTTTCTTT.

The chain links TRBV11-2 to TRBJ2-7; 9 nucleotides agree with TRBD1. V was clipped by 5 bases and J by 6 bases; unmatched bases: 11. The V gene's germline CDR1 is SGHAT and CDR2 FQNNGV. The CDR3 totals 15 residues. CDR3 residues: CASSGLRDRVFEQYF. The CDR3 DNA follows: TGTGCCAGCAGCGGACTCCGGGACAGGGTTTTCGAGCAGTACTTC. Full variable domain (remainder filled in from reference TRBV11-2 and TRBJ2-7): EAGVAQSPRYKIIEKRQSVAFWCNPISGHATLYWYQQILGQGPKLLIQFQNNGVVDDSQLPKDRFSAERLKGVDSTLKIQPAKLEDSAVYLCASSGLRDRVFEQYFGPGTRLTVT.

This clonotype came up a few times. This chain's CDR3 is CSARDASSYNEQFF. CDR3 in DNA: TGCAGTGCTAGAGATGCCAGCTCCTACAATGAGCAGTTCTTC. The rearrangement uses TRBV20-1 and TRBJ2-1; no clear D gene. V was cut by 0 bases and J by 0 bases, with 6 bases left in between. Germline V gene lookup returns CDR1 DFQATT and CDR2 SNEGSKA (reference sequence). This CDR3 is 14 amino acids long.

This clonotype was found a few times. This rearrangement joins TRBV4-1 to TRBJ1-4, with D possibly being TRBD1 (5 bases). V lost 1 base and J lost 14, with 14 bases in between. CDR3 size: 13 residues. Germline V gene lookup returns CDR1 MGHRA and CDR2 YSYEKL. The CDR3 sequence is CASSQVLGGILFF. Written as DNA, the CDR3 is TGCGCCAGCAGCCAAGTCCTGGGGGGAATTCTGTTTTTT.

There are a few counts of this clonotype. V usage is TRBV9 and J usage is TRBJ1-1; 8 bases fit TRBD1. Trimming cost V 3 bases and J 2 bases; bases outside gene matches: 3. Per the germline V gene, CDR1 is SGDLS and CDR2 is YYNGEE. The CDR3 has 14 amino acids. The CDR3 bases are TGTGCCAGCAGCGCAACAGGGGGAAACACTGAAGCTTTCTTT. This translates into CASSATGGNTEAFF.

This clonotype occurred a few times. The chain uses TRBV6-5 and TRBJ2-7; D is perhaps TRBD1 (5 bases). CDR1 and CDR2 from the germline V gene are MNHEY and SVGAGI. The V end lost 2 bases, the J end lost 7 bases, and 9 bases lay between the germline ends. The CDR3 loop spans 12 amino acids. DNA for the CDR3: TGTGCCAGCAGTTACAACAGGATAGAGCAGTACTTC. Encoded protein: CASSYNRIEQYF.